This T cell receptor beta chain was identified during a study of T cells in Graves' hyperthyroidism and ophthalmopathy. Study-wide results and limits: Through a model of 13 V-J features, ophthalmopathy was separated from stable hyperthyroidism.

Germline CDR1 reads SGHAT; CDR2 reads FQNNGV. The junction had 15 bases not matched to a gene; V was cut back by 5 bases and J by 6 bases. The CDR3 sequence is 17 residues long. This clonotype was observed a handful of times. Its antigen is as yet unknown. The CDR3 ends on some other residue instead of the conserved phenylalanine or tryptophan, so this is likely a read error. TCR beta CDR3 regions were amplified from RNA. HTBI primers were the set used in a first-round RT-PCR of the TCR CDR3. TCRdb independently ran MiXCR on the multiplex PCR reads; one entry per CDR3 protein. Of under 800,000 distinct CDR3 sequences in the sample, 14% are singletons; the top ten hold about 9.4%. Newly diagnosed hyperthyroidism patients aged 18 to 65 years had disease lasting under 2 months. A patient was excluded if there was uncontrolled infection, other autoimmune disease, pregnancy or lactation. PBMCs were sourced from more than 9 ml fresh peripheral blood.

V gene TRBV11-2 combines with J gene TRBJ2-2, with 7 bases fitting TRBD2. Sequencing input: blood. The TCR originated in a woman aged 18-29 years with Graves' hyperthyroidism. CDR3 bases: TGTGCCAGCAGCGGTTTTACTAGCGTGGTATGGGCCGGGGAGCTGTTTTCT. It translates to CASSGFTSVVWAGELFS.